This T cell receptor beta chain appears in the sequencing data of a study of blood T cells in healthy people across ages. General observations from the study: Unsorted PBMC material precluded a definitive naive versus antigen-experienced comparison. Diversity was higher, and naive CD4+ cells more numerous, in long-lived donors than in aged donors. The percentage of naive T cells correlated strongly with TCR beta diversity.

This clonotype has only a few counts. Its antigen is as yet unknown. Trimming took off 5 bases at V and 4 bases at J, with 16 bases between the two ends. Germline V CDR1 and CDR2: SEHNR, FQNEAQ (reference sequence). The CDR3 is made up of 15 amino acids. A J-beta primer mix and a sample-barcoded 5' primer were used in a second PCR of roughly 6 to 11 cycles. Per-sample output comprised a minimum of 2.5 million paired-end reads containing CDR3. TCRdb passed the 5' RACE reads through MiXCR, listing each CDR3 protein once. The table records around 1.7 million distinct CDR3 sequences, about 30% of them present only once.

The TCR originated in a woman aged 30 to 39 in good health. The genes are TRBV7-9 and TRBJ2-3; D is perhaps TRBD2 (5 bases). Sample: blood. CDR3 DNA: TGTGCCAGCAGCCGAGGGAACCAAATGGCAGATACGCAGTATTTT. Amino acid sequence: CASSRGNQMADTQYF.